A selection of T cell receptor beta chains follows, all from one sample in a study of monozygotic twins with inflammatory bowel disease. TCRdb reprocessed the 5' RACE reads and keeps a single row for each CDR3 protein, giving no DNA. The table for this sample gives approximately 400,000 distinct CDR3 sequences. The specimen sequenced was blood. The receptors here all came from a human donor with ulcerative colitis or Crohn's disease, or a healthy co-twin of an affected twin (not recorded which). The CDR3 runs from the conserved cysteine through the conserved F or W. For some rows the clone size is stated as once, few or many, or as a class when expanded; others skip it.

.,TRBV18,TRBJ1-5,CASSPPGDTNQPQHF
.,TRBV7-2,TRBJ2-1,CASSLVPSGGHNEQFF
.,TRBV29-1,TRBJ1-1,CSVARDPLKAFF
.,TRBV11-2,TRBJ2-7,CASTKLSSYEQYF
.,TRBV7-9,TRBJ1-2,CASSLGQGSGYTF
.,TRBV5-1,TRBJ2-5,CASSPGQGQEETQYF
.,TRBV4-1,TRBJ1-6,CASSPGYTNSPLHF
.,TRBV10-1,TRBJ2-2,CASTGDIPTGELFF
.,TRBV7-2,TRBJ2-5,CASSEEGILETQYF
.,TRBV12-3/TRBV12-4,TRBJ2-4,CASSLNAQNIQYF
.,TRBV28,TRBJ1-5,CASSSRTGGVNSNQPQHF
.,TRBV11-2,TRBJ2-2,CASSLVTAMNTGELFF
.,TRBV18,TRBJ1-2,CASSPLPGRGYGYTF
.,TRBV27,TRBJ1-2,CASSFGSGRGYTF
.,TRBV20-1,TRBJ1-6,CSARDPLGGSYNSPLHF
.,TRBV12-3/TRBV12-4,TRBJ1-1,CASARETGDAEAFF
.,TRBV25-1,TRBJ2-7,CASSPQGLAGSYEQYF
.,TRBV9,TRBJ2-5,CASSAGDREQETQYF
.,TRBV7-2,TRBJ2-1,CASSLSGVPPEFF
.,TRBV7-3,TRBJ2-1,CASSSLGLAGTSWGSNEQFF
.,TRBV7-2,TRBJ1-5,CASSLGSGDYQPQHF
.,TRBV20-1,TRBJ2-7,CSAQVLTGGYEQYF
.,TRBV5-5,TRBJ2-1,CASSLVVGGIEQFF
.,TRBV19,TRBJ2-2,CASSMGGRPSTGELFF
.,TRBV20-1,TRBJ1-1,CSAPPQGTEAFF
.,TRBV20-1,TRBJ2-1,CSATERGARFAEQFF
.,TRBV18,TRBJ1-1,CASSPREAGVTEAFF
.,TRBV25-1,TRBJ2-1,CASSGGQISYNEQFF
.,TRBV28,TRBJ2-2,CASSLFGFAGELFF
.,TRBV12-3/TRBV12-4,TRBJ1-3,CASSFASSGNTIYF
.,TRBV20-1,TRBJ1-5,CSGSWGNSNQPQHF
.,TRBV3-1,TRBJ2-5,CASSTIGTTPETQYF
.,TRBV10-3,TRBJ2-3,CAAGTSGGALADTQYF
.,TRBV7-2,TRBJ1-1,CASSLDSGPTEAFF
.,TRBV6-2/TRBV6-3,TRBJ2-1,CASSLAGTGDEQFF
.,TRBV3-1,TRBJ2-4,CASSQDVGPSDIQYF
.,TRBV5-1,TRBJ2-5,CASSAQGGGQETQYF
.,TRBV20-1,TRBJ1-3,CSVLRQGTGNTIYF
.,TRBV5-1,TRBJ1-1,CASSWGDRQNTEAFF
.,TRBV5-1,TRBJ2-7,CASSLAVRGYEQYF
.,TRBV7-6,TRBJ2-3,CASSEDRAGGAADTQYF
.,TRBV10-1,TRBJ2-7,CASSESYYEQYF
medium-sized,TRBV5-1,TRBJ2-2,CASSFLATANTGELFF
.,TRBV2,TRBJ2-5,CASSEGGGAQETQYF
.,TRBV3-1,TRBJ1-5,CASSQGRGSQPQHF
.,TRBV3-1,TRBJ1-1,CASSRGQGTQAFF
.,TRBV7-2,TRBJ2-3,CASSLMGARQYF
.,TRBV20-1,TRBJ1-5,CSAWDRGHRPRNQPQHF